This T cell receptor (beta chain) appears in the sequencing data of a study of shared clonotypes between healthy human individuals. Only in-frame clones appear in the TCRdb table, and some are missing; sequencing was by immunoSEQ multiplex PCR. The table includes roughly 2,300,000 clones, 85% to 95% detected once. Germline CDR1 reads SNHLY; CDR2 reads FYNNEI. The CDR3 loop spans 12 amino acids. Trimming at V came to 10 bases and at J to 5 bases, leaving 5 bases not matched to a gene. V and J are TRBV2 and TRBJ2-5; TRBD1 matches 9 bases. The source material was naive CD4+ T cells from PBMCs. The sample's subset: CD45RA+ positively selected. The origin of this receptor is a man younger than 35 in good health. Some clones in this sample may be carry-over from other donors' samples. The CDR3: CATHRGPETQYF. In DNA form, the CDR3 reads TGTGCCACTCACAGGGGGCCGGAGACCCAGTACTTC.